A single sample is the source of the 23 T cell receptor beta chains below, sequenced in a study of T cell responses to AZD1222 COVID-19 vaccine. Measured with immunoSEQ multiplex PCR; TCRdb has only the in-frame clones, and not every one. The data contain approximately 200,000 clones, approximately 86% of them singletons. The sequencing used peripheral blood, collected on day 0 of AZD1222 vaccination. The receptors originated from an adult in good health.

Here the CDR3 DNA reads TGTGCCTGGAGCCAATACCCTGGGGGTTATCAGCCCCAGCATTTT. Its protein product is CAWSQYPGGYQPQHF. This rearrangement joins TRBV30 to TRBJ1-5; the D gene is possibly TRBD1 (5 bases). Per the germline V gene, CDR1 is GTSNPN and CDR2 is SVGIG (reference sequence). The germline V and J ends were trimmed by 3 bases and 5 bases, with 17 bases remaining between them. The CDR3 extends over 15 amino acids.

This chain connects TRBV6-2 or TRBV6-3 to TRBJ1-4; TRBD1 matches at 7 bases. This CDR3 comprises 15 residues. V shed 2 bases, J shed 3 bases, and the junction held 3 bases outside the gene matches. Germline V gives CDR1 MNHEY, CDR2 SVGEGT. CDR3 loop: CASSYPGTANEKLFF. CDR3 coding DNA: TGTGCCAGCAGTTACCCCGGGACAGCTAATGAAAAACTGTTTTTT.

V usage is TRBV9 and J usage is TRBJ2-7, with D maybe TRBD1 (5 bases). The CDR3 extends over 16 amino acids. The germline V gene has CDR1 SGDLS and CDR2 YYNGEE. The V end was cut by 0 bases, the J end by 1 base, with 14 bases between. The CDR3 reads CASSVGGRAGSYEQYF. CDR3 nucleotide sequence: TGTGCCAGCAGCGTAGGAGGCAGGGCCGGATCCTACGAGCAGTACTTC.

V gene TRBV2 combines with J gene TRBJ1-1; possible D gene TRBD1, 6 bases. V lost 4 bases and J 6 bases, leaving 18 bases between the germline ends. The CDR3 has 15 residues. Germline V gene sequence: CDR1 SNHLY, CDR2 FYNNEI. This CDR3 is CASSVVRGGSSEAFF. In nucleotides, the CDR3 is TGTGCCAGCAGTGTGGTCAGGGGAGGTAGTTCTGAAGCTTTCTTT.

The chain recombines TRBV2 with TRBJ2-1; 7 bases fit TRBD2. The CDR3 is made up of 16 amino acids. The V gene's germline CDR1 is SNHLY and CDR2 FYNNEI. V dropped 7 bases and J dropped 5; count of bases not matched to a gene: 14. CDR3 sequence: CASTSLGAGSNNEQFF. For the CDR3, the DNA is TGTGCCAGCACCTCCCTGGGAGCGGGGTCTAACAATGAGCAGTTCTTC.

The V gene is TRBV5-6, the J gene TRBJ1-2; TRBD1 matches 7 bases. This CDR3 has 16 residues. The V gene end was trimmed by 5 bases and the J gene end by 5 bases; junction bases not matched to a gene: 15. CDR1 and CDR2 (germline): SGHDT, YYEEEE. The CDR3 DNA sequence: TGTGCCAGCAGTCTTACTATTAGGACAGGACCTTATGGCTACACCTTC. Its protein product is CASSLTIRTGPYGYTF. The full variable domain, with the rest looked up from reference TRBV5-6 and TRBJ1-2, is DAGVTQSPTHLIKTRGQQVTLRCSPKSGHDTVSWYQQALGQGPQFIFQYYEEEERQRGNFPDRFSGHQFPNYSSELNVNALLLGDSALYLCASSLTIRTGPYGYTFGSGTRLTVV.

V gene TRBV19 combines with J gene TRBJ1-5; the D is unclear. The V end was cut by 5 bases, the J end by 0 bases, with 11 bases between. This CDR3 has 15 amino acids. Germline V gives CDR1 LNHDA, CDR2 SQIVND (reference sequence). The CDR3 loop is CASSDTGFSNQPQHF. In nucleotides, the CDR3 is TGTGCCAGTAGTGATACGGGTTTTAGCAATCAGCCCCAGCATTTT. Full variable domain (missing parts from reference TRBV19 and TRBJ1-5): DGGITQSPKYLFRKEGQNVTLSCEQNLNHDAMYWYRQDPGQGLRLIYYSQIVNDFQKGDIAEGYSVSREKKESFPLTVTSAQKNPTAFYLCASSDTGFSNQPQHFGDGTRLSIL.

The rearrangement joins TRBV10-3 to TRBJ2-7; 9 bases are a match to TRBD1. The CDR3 extends over 13 amino acids. Germline V lookup: CDR1 ENHRY, CDR2 SYGVKD. Losses at the gene ends were 10 bases for V and 1 base for J; bases not matched to a gene: 5. The CDR3 DNA reads as TGTGCCACCTCGACAGGGGGTTCCTACGAGCAGTACTTC. Its protein is CATSTGGSYEQYF.

The chain recombines TRBV4-3 with TRBJ2-7; 8 nucleotides agree with TRBD2. The CDR3 extends over 14 amino acids. V dropped 0 bases and J dropped 4; count of bases not matched to a gene: 2. Per the germline V gene, CDR1 is LGHNA and CDR2 is YSLEER. The CDR3 region has the DNA TGCGCCAGCAGCCAAGAACGGGGGGGATACGAGCAGTACTTC. This encodes CASSQERGGYEQYF.

The V gene is TRBV6-2 or TRBV6-3, the J gene TRBJ1-5; D is ambiguous. The CDR3 spans 15 residues. The germline V gene has CDR1 MNHEY and CDR2 SVGEGT. Trimming stripped 6 bases from V and 0 bases from J, with 12 bases between. This CDR3 reads CASSDGSYSNQPQHF. CDR3 bases: TGTGCCAGCAGCGACGGGTCTTATAGCAATCAGCCCCAGCATTTT.

The V call is TRBV6-5, the J call TRBJ1-1, with 7 positions matching TRBD1. This CDR3 spans 13 amino acids. With 6 bases clipped from V and 4 bases from J, the junction kept 5 bases outside the gene matches. Germline-derived CDR1 and CDR2 are MNHEY and SVGAGI. CDR3 coding DNA: TGTGCCAGCAGACCGACAGGGAGCACTGAAGCTTTCTTT. This sequence encodes CASRPTGSTEAFF.

J is TRBJ2-7 and V is TRBV3-1 (or the pseudogene TRBV3-2), with D unresolved. Germline V gives CDR1 LGHDT, CDR2 YNNKEL (reference sequence). V lost 3 bases and J 3 bases, leaving 9 bases between the germline ends. The CDR3 runs 13 residues. The CDR3 sequence: CASSHPQNYEQYF. The CDR3 DNA reads as TGTGCCAGCAGCCATCCCCAGAACTACGAGCAGTACTTC.

Here the CDR3 DNA reads TGTGCCTGGAGTTCAAAGACCCTGAAGCAGTACTTC. It translates to CAWSSKTLKQYF. The chain is built from TRBV30 and TRBJ2-7; D remains ambiguous. The CDR3 runs to 12 residues. CDR1 GTSNPN and CDR2 SVGIG come from the germline V gene (reference sequence). The germline V and J ends were trimmed by 2 bases and 8 bases, with 13 bases remaining between them. The whole variable domain, filled in from reference TRBV30 and TRBJ2-7, reads SQTIHQWPATLVQPVGSPLSLECTVEGTSNPNLYWYRQAAGRGLQLLFYSVGIGQISSEVPQNLSASRPQDRQFILSSKKLLLSDSGFYLCAWSSKTLKQYFGPGTRLTVT.

This clone appeared a single time. The V call is TRBV30, the J call TRBJ2-7; D could derive from TRBD1 or TRBD2 (5 bases each). V shed 0 bases and J shed 7 bases, with 16 bases lying between them. The germline gives CDR1 GTSNPN, CDR2 SVGIG (reference sequence). The CDR3 loop spans 14 amino acids. CDR3 amino acids: CAWSVPGGTQEQYF. For the CDR3, the DNA is TGTGCCTGGAGTGTACCAGGTGGGACGCAAGAGCAGTACTTC.

This CDR3 reads CAISDKQGNYEQYF. The CDR3 nucleotides read TGTGCCATCAGTGACAAACAGGGGAACTACGAGCAGTACTTC. This chain links TRBV10-3 with TRBJ2-7, with 7 bases matching TRBD1. This CDR3 is 14 amino acids long. In germline, CDR1 is ENHRY, CDR2 SYGVKD. J gave up 3 bases and V 3 bases, and 5 bases lay outside the gene matches.

The chain couples TRBV5-1 to TRBJ2-7; the D gene is possibly TRBD2 (6 bases). The CDR3 sequence is 13 residues long. V dropped 7 bases and J dropped 2 bases, with 13 bases sitting between them. Germline V gives CDR1 SGHRS, CDR2 YFSETQ. DNA of the CDR3: TGCGCCAGCGGGCGGGGCAGAACCTACGAGCAGTACTTC. Protein sequence: CASGRGRTYEQYF.

This clone showed up just a few times. The rearrangement links TRBV5-4 to TRBJ1-2; D gene unclear. V shed 0 bases and J shed 2 bases, with 5 bases lying between them. The CDR3 totals 13 residues. From germline, CDR1 is SGHNT and CDR2 YYREEE (reference sequence). The CDR3 reads CASSLEVNYGYTF. The CDR3 DNA is TGTGCCAGCAGCTTGGAAGTAAACTATGGCTACACCTTC. Full variable domain (rest looked up from reference TRBV5-4 and TRBJ1-2): ETGVTQSPTHLIKTRGQQVTLRCSSQSGHNTVSWYQQALGQGPQFIFQYYREEENGRGNFPPRFSGLQFPNYSSELNVNALELDDSALYLCASSLEVNYGYTFGSGTRLTVV.

The chain employs TRBV30 and TRBJ2-7; D not resolved. This CDR3 spans 13 amino acids. The ends were cut back, 1 base at V and 3 bases at J, with 10 bases in the middle. Germline values: CDR1 GTSNPN, CDR2 SVGIG (reference sequence). CDR3 sequence reads: CAWSGAPNYEQYF. The CDR3 DNA reads as TGTGCCTGGAGTGGGGCTCCAAACTACGAGCAGTACTTC.

This clone was observed a few times. The chain is built from TRBV7-9 and TRBJ1-1; no firm D call. Looked up from germline, CDR1 is SEHNR and CDR2 is FQNEAQ (reference sequence). The CDR3 has 12 amino acids. V gave up 2 bases and J gave up 0 bases, with 1 base separating them. The CDR3 sequence: CASSLLNTEAFF. The CDR3 bases are TGTGCCAGCAGCTTACTGAACACTGAAGCTTTCTTT.

The CDR3 DNA sequence: TGTGCCATCAGTGAGACTCGCTCTGGAAACACCATATATTTT. Translating it yields CAISETRSGNTIYF. The chain employs TRBV10-3 and TRBJ1-3; D gene ambiguous. The CDR3 runs to 14 residues. Trimming removed 2 bases from V and 0 bases from J, with 5 bases in between. Per the germline V gene, CDR1 is ENHRY and CDR2 is SYGVKD.

The chain is built from TRBV19 and TRBJ2-2; TRBD1 aligns across 9 bases. Germline V gene sequence: CDR1 LNHDA, CDR2 SQIVND (reference sequence). V gave up 4 bases and J gave up 5 bases; unmatched junction bases: 5. The CDR3 spans 15 residues. CDR3: CASSTSGTGTGELFF. CDR3 coding DNA: TGTGCCAGTAGTACCTCCGGGACAGGGACCGGGGAGCTGTTTTTT.

The chain employs TRBV28 and TRBJ2-7; TRBD2 is a possible D gene (5 bases). The length of the CDR3 is 15 residues. Per the germline V gene, CDR1 is MDHEN and CDR2 is SYDVKM. Trimming took 5 bases from V and 2 from J, leaving 16 bases between them. The CDR3 region has the DNA TGTGCCAGCAGTACCCAGACTACGTCGACCTACGAGCAGTACTTC. Protein: CASSTQTTSTYEQYF.

The chain carries TRBV27 and TRBJ2-2; either TRBD1 or TRBD2 may supply D (7 bases each). Deletions cut 5 bases from V and 13 bases from J, with 14 bases between. CDR1 is MNHEY, CDR2 SMNVEV, per germline (reference sequence). CDR3 length: 12 amino acids. The CDR3 nucleotides are TGTGCCAGCAGTGGGGGAGGGGGCCGGCTGTTTTTT. Protein product: CASSGGGGRLFF.